This entry lists 9 T cell receptor beta chains sequenced from one sample in a study of graft-versus-host responses after intestinal transplantation. Profiling relied on immunoSEQ multiplex PCR, and the TCRdb table lists in-frame clones only, not all of them. In the table there are 85,000 to 90,000 clones, approximately 90% of which are singletons. No cognate antigen is known for these TCRs. The sequenced sample was unstimulated CD4+ T cells sorted from spleen or lymph node cells, obtained before transplant. These TCRs come from a human donor who was the organ donor for an intestinal transplant.

The rearrangement links TRBV5-4 to TRBJ1-6; D perhaps matches TRBD1 (5 bases). Trimming took off 1 base at V and 0 bases at J, with 5 bases between the two ends. CDR1 and CDR2 from the germline V gene are SGHNT and YYREEE (reference sequence). The CDR3 is 15 amino acids. CDR3 bases: TGTGCCAGCAGCTTGACAGGCTCCTATAATTCACCCCTCCACTTT. This codes for CASSLTGSYNSPLHF.

The chain carries TRBV6-1 and TRBJ2-3; a weak D match, TRBD1 (5 bases). CDR3 size: 14 residues. CDR1 is MNHNS, CDR2 SASEGT, per germline. Trimming cost V 1 base and J 3 bases, with 8 bases left between them. CDR3 coding DNA: TGTGCCAGCAGTGAAGGGGGCCGTACAGATACGCAGTATTTT. This gives the protein CASSEGGRTDTQYF.

The chain combines TRBV5-1 with TRBJ2-7; 10 bases are a match to TRBD2. The CDR3 sequence is 16 residues long. The V and J ends lost 0 bases and 3 bases, in that order; junction bases with no gene match: 6. The V gene's germline CDR1 is SGHRS and CDR2 YFSETQ. The CDR3 DNA follows: TGCGCCAGCAGCTTGGCTACTAGCGGGACAATCTACGAGCAGTACTTC. Translated, it gives CASSLATSGTIYEQYF.

This rearrangement joins TRBV7-9 to TRBJ2-7; D uncertain. Trimming cost V 2 bases and J 1 base, with 12 bases left between them. CDR3 length equals 15 residues. Germline V gene sequence: CDR1 SEHNR, CDR2 FQNEAQ (reference sequence). The CDR3 DNA sequence: TGTGCCAGCAGCTTAAGCACTTTCCGATCCTACGAGCAGTACTTC. Translation gives CASSLSTFRSYEQYF.

This chain joins TRBV28 and TRBJ2-1; D unclear. V lost 7 bases and J lost 3, with 22 bases in between. CDR3 length equals 17 residues. Per germline, CDR1 MDHEN and CDR2 SYDVKM. The CDR3 here is CASIHPPPVPSYNEQFF. Here the CDR3 DNA reads TGTGCCAGCATTCATCCTCCTCCGGTTCCTAGCTACAATGAGCAGTTCTTC.

V is TRBV28 and J is TRBJ2-7; perhaps TRBD1 as D (7 bases). The CDR3 consists of 12 residues. CDR1 is MDHEN and CDR2 is SYDVKM in the germline V gene. The CDR3 here is CAAGGSSYEQYF. DNA for the CDR3: TGTGCTGCAGGGGGGAGCTCCTACGAGCAGTACTTC.

This chain connects TRBV5-1 to TRBJ1-2; D unresolved. Trimming cost V 0 bases and J 4 bases, with 13 bases left between them. Germline V gives CDR1 SGHRS, CDR2 YFSETQ. The CDR3 has 15 amino acids. For the CDR3, the DNA is TGCGCCAGCAGCTTGGGCTCGGGAGGCGCCTATGGCTACACCTTC. Its protein product is CASSLGSGGAYGYTF.

The chain employs TRBV6-5 and TRBJ2-2, with D perhaps matching TRBD2 (5 bases). This CDR3 has 13 amino acids. Per the germline V gene, CDR1 is MNHEY and CDR2 is SVGAGI. V lost 5 bases to trimming and J lost 11 bases, with 15 bases between them. The CDR3 DNA is TGTGCCAGCAGTCCAAACGCGGACTCAGAGCTGTTTTTT. Protein product: CASSPNADSELFF.

The J gene is TRBJ1-2, the V gene TRBV19; 9 bases are shared with TRBD1. The CDR3 consists of 14 residues. Germline values: CDR1 LNHDA, CDR2 SQIVND (reference sequence). Trimming cost V 9 bases and J 3 bases; bases outside gene matches: 8. CDR3 bases: TGTGCCAGCAGAAACAGGGGGCGGGACTATGGCTACACCTTC. Encoded protein: CASRNRGRDYGYTF.